This T cell receptor beta chain was captured in a study of blood T cell repertoires in COVID-19 (dated by TCRdb to about 2020). For the wider study: The collaborator samples originated in the United States, Italy and Spain and spanned the acute and convalescent phases of COVID-19. The dataset comprised deeply sampled blood TCRbeta repertoires from subjects exposed to, actively infected with, or recovered from COVID-19. The prospective study material was composed of cDNA or gDNA derived from T cells, B-cell-depleted T cells, or PBMCs. Samples came from the ongoing ImmuneRACE study (first 160 participants) plus 1,254 subjects from 6 global collaborators. HLA class I and class II types, where available, came from metadata supplied by the sample provider rather than from assay-based typing. The sample metadata nearly always contained a de-identified subject ID, COVID-19 status, age in years and sex. A freely available public database, intended as a resource for researchers studying the immune response to SARS-CoV-2, is where the repertoires were released.

TCRbeta CDR3 regions were amplified from genomic DNA by means of the immunoSEQ Assay, a bias-controlled multiplex PCR. Regarding the original processing steps: The number of nucleated cells in each sample was estimated by amplification of reference gene primers within the assay. To quantify the absolute abundance of each unique TCRbeta CDR3 rearrangement, sequence reads were collapsed and filtered. For each sample, productive Simpson clonality was calculated as the square root of Simpson's diversity index across productive rearrangements. In its TCRdb copy, this immuneACCESS table keeps in-frame sequences only and misses some clones. Where compared with another copy, unresolved V genes explain less than half of these, and the others have no known cause. V, J and clone size are those of that table, while D and trimming were read from the DNA. The sample table shows roughly 400,000 clones, and around 87% are seen once. In total, the top ten clones hold about 1.1% of the sample.

CDR1 and CDR2, per the germline V gene, are SGHTA and FQGTGA. From its cysteine to its phenylalanine, the CDR3 spans 13 amino acids. Only CDR3 DNA is held: 39 bases, read in frame from base 1. Cut back by 4 bases and 6 bases, the V and J ends lie 10 bases apart. In the prospective study, participants were roughly 18 to 100 years old, resided in about two dozen geographic areas of the United States, and were enrolled through a virtual design. In the prospective study, participants were assigned to cohorts based on the clinical history participants reported in a screening survey and a study questionnaire. For ImmuneRACE Cohort 3, a participant was defined as recovered based on two consecutive negative NP/OP PCR tests, clearance by a healthcare professional, or resolution of symptoms. In the prospective study, whole blood, serum and a nasopharyngeal or oropharyngeal swab were collected from each participant by mobile phlebotomists. Prospective study participants could optionally give additional blood draws and questionnaires over an approximately two-month period. Blood samples from the prospective study were shipped frozen or at room temperature prior to DNA extraction.

The study at large found these results: The quantity of clinical and demographic metadata differed by source and by participant and was supplied without curation.

Regarding this clone: What this receptor recognizes is not known. No base quality information exists; no much larger clone differs at one position.

This clonotype originated in a man between 25 and 39 years old who had recovered from COVID-19. The rearrangement joined TRBV7-3 to TRBJ2-1, with an unclear D gene assignment. The material sequenced was PBMCs or T cells enriched from blood (not recorded which). For the CDR3, the sequence is CASSSVPGNEQFF. The DNA sequence is as follows: TGTGCCAGCAGCTCTGTACCGGGCAATGAGCAGTTCTTC. Here the CDR3 is joined to the reference TRBV7-3 and TRBJ2-1 genes, and the full variable domain is: GAGVSQTPSNKVTEKGKYVELRCDPISGHTALYWYRQSLGQGPEFLIYFQGTGAADDSGLPNDRFFAVRPEGSVSTLKIQRTERGDSAVYLCASSSVPGNEQFFGPGTRLTVL.